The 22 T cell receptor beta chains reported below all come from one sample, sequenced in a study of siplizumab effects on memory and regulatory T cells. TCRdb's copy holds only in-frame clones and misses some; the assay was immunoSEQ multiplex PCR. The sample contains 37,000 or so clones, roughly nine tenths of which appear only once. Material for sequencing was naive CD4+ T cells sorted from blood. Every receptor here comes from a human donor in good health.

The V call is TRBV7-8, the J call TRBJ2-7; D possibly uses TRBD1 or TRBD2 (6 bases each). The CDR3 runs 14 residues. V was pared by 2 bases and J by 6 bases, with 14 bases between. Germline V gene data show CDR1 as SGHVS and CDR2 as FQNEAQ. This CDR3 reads CASSLRRGAGEQYF. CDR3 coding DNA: TGTGCCAGCAGCTTAAGGAGGGGGGCGGGCGAGCAGTACTTC.

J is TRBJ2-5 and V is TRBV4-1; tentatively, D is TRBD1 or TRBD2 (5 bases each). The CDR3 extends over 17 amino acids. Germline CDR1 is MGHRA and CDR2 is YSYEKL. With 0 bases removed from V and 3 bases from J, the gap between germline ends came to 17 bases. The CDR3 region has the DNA TGCGCCAGCAGCCAAGATAGTAGCGCTGCCAGGGAAGAGACCCAGTACTTC. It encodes CASSQDSSAAREETQYF.

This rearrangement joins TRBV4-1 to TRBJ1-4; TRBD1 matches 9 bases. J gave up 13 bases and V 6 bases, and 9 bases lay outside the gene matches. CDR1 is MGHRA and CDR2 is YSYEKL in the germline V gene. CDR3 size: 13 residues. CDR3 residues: CASSQHRGLGLFF. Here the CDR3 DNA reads TGCGCCAGCAGTCAACACAGGGGGCTGGGACTGTTTTTT.

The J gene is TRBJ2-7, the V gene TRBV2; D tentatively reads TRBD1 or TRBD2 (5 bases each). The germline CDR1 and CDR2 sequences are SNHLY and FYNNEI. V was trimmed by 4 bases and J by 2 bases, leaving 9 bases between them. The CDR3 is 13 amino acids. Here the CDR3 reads CASSGDGTYEQYF. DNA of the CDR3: TGTGCCAGCAGTGGGGACGGAACCTACGAGCAGTACTTC.

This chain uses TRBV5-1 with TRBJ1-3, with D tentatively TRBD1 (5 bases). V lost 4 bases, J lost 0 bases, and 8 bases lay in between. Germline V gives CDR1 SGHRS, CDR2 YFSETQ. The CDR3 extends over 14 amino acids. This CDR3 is CASSPGFSGNTIYF. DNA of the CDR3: TGCGCCAGCAGCCCAGGGTTCTCTGGAAACACCATATATTTT.

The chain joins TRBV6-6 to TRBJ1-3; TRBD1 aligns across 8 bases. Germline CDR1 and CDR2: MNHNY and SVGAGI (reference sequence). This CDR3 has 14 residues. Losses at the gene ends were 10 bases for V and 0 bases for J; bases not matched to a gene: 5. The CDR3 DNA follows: TGTGCCATCCGGGACAGGCTCTCTGGAAACACCATATATTTT. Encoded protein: CAIRDRLSGNTIYF.

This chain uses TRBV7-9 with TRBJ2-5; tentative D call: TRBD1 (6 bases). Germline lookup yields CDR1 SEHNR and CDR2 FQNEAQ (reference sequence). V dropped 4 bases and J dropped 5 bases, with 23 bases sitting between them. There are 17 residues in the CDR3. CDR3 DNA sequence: TGTGCCAGCAGCTCCTCGATTACATACAGGGTCGGGGAGACCCAGTACTTC. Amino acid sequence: CASSSSITYRVGETQYF.

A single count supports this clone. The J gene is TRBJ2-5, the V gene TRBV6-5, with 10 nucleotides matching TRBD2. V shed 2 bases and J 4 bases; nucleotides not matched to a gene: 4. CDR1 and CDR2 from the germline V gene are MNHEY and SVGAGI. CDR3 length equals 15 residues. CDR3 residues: CASSYSGGAAETQYF. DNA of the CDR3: TGTGCCAGCAGTTACAGCGGGGGGGCCGCAGAGACCCAGTACTTC.

CDR3 in DNA: TGTGCCAGCAGCTCGTTAGGACAGACCTACGAGCAGTACTTC. Encoded protein: CASSSLGQTYEQYF. The chain employs TRBV5-6 and TRBJ2-7; possible D gene TRBD1, 6 bases. CDR3 length: 14 residues. V was cut by 3 bases and J by 2 bases, with 12 bases left in between. CDR1 and CDR2 (germline): SGHDT, YYEEEE.

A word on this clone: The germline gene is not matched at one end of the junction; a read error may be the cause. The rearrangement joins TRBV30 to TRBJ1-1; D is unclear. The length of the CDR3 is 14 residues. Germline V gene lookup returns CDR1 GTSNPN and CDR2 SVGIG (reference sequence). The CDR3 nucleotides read TGTGCCTGGAACGGGTGGGGAGCGAACACTAAAGCTTTCTTT. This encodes CAWNGWGANTKAFF.

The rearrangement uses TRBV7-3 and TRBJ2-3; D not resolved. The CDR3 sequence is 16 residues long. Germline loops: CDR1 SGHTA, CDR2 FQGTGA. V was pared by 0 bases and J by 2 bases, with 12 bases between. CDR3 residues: CASSLTAVGPTDTQYF. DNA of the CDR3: TGTGCCAGCAGCTTAACGGCAGTTGGCCCCACAGATACGCAGTATTTT.

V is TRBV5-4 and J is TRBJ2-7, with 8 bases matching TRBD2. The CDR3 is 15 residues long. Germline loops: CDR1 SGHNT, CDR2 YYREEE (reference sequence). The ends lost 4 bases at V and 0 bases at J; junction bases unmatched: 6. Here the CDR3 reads CASSPGGSRSYEQYF. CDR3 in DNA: TGTGCCAGCAGCCCGGGGGGGTCCCGCTCCTACGAGCAGTACTTC. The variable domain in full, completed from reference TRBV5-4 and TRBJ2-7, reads ETGVTQSPTHLIKTRGQQVTLRCSSQSGHNTVSWYQQALGQGPQFIFQYYREEENGRGNFPPRFSGLQFPNYSSELNVNALELDDSALYLCASSPGGSRSYEQYFGPGTRLTVT.

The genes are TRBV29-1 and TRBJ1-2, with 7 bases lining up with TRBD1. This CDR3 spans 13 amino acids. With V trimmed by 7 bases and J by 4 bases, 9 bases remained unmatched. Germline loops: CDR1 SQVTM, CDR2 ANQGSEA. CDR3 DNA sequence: TGCAGCGCCAGGGACAGAGACTTCTATGGCTACACCTTC. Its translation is CSARDRDFYGYTF. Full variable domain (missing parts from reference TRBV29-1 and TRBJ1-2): SAVISQKPSRDICQRGTSLTIQCQVDSQVTMMFWYRQQPGQSLTLIATANQGSEATYESGFVIDKFPISRPNLTFSTLTVSNMSPEDSSIYLCSARDRDFYGYTFGSGTRLTVV.

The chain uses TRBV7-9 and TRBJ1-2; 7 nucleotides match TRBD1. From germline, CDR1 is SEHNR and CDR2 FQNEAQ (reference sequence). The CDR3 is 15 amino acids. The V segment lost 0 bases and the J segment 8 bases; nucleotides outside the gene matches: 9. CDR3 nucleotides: TGTGCCAGCAGCTTAGCAGGGACAGCCCCTCGGGGCTACACCTTC. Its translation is CASSLAGTAPRGYTF.

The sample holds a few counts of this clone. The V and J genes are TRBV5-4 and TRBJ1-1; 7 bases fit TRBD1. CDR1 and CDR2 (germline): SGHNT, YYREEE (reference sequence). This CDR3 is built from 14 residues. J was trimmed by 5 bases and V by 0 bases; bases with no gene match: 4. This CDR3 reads CASSLARGGTEAFF. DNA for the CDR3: TGTGCCAGCAGCTTGGCCAGGGGGGGGACTGAAGCTTTCTTT.

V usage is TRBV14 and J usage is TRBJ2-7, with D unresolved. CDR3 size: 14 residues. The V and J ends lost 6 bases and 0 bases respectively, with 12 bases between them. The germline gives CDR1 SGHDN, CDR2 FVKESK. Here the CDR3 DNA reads TGTGCCAGCAGTCCTTTCGGAAGCTCCTACGAGCAGTACTTC. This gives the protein CASSPFGSSYEQYF. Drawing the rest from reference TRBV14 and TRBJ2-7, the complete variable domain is EAGVTQFPSHSVIEKGQTVTLRCDPISGHDNLYWYRRVMGKEIKFLLHFVKESKQDESGMPNNRFLAERTGGTYSTLKVQPAELEDSGVYFCASSPFGSSYEQYFGPGTRLTVT.

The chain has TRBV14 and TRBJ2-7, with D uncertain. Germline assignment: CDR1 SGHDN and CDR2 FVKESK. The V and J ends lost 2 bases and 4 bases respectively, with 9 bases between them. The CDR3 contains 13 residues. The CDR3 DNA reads TGTGCCAGCAGCCAACGGGCGGAGTACGAGCAGTACTTC. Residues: CASSQRAEYEQYF.

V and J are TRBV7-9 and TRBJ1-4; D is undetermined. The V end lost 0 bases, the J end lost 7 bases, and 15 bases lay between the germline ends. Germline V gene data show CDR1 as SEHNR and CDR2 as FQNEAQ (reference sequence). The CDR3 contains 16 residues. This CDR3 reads CASSLARRVIGEKLFF. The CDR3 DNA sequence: TGTGCCAGCAGCTTAGCGAGACGGGTGATAGGTGAAAAACTGTTTTTT.

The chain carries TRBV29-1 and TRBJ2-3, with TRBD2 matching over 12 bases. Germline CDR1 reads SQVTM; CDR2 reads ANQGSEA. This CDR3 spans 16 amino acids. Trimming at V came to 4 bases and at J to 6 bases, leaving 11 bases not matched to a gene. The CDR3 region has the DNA TGCAGCGTTGGAGGCCTAGCGGGAGGGTCGGGTGATACGCAGTATTTT. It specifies CSVGGLAGGSGDTQYF.

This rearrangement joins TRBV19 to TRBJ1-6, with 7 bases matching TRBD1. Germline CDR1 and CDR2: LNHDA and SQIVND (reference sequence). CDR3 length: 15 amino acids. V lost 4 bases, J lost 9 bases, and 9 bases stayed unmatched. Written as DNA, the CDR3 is TGTGCCAGTAGTAGCGGGACAGTACCTTCTTCACCCCTCCACTTT. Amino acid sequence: CASSSGTVPSSPLHF.

The CDR3: CASSLDNRSGGAPYNEQFF. In DNA, the CDR3 is TGTGCCAGCAGCTTAGATAATCGGAGCGGGGGGGCTCCTTACAATGAGCAGTTCTTC. The rearrangement uses TRBV11-2 and TRBJ2-1; TRBD2 agrees at 10 bases. CDR1 is SGHAT, CDR2 FQNNGV, per germline. CDR3 length: 19 amino acids. With 0 bases clipped from V and 4 bases from J, the junction kept 12 bases outside the gene matches.

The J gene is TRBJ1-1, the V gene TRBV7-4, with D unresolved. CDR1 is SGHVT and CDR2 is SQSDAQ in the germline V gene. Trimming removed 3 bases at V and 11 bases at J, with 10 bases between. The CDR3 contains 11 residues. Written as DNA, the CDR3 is TGTGCCAGCAGCTTTGATGAACGCGCTTTCTTT. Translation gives CASSFDERAFF. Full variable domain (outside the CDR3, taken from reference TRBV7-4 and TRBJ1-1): GAGVSQSPRYKVAKRGRDVALRCDSISGHVTLYWYRQTLGQGSEVLTYSQSDAQRDKSGRPSGRFSAERPERSVSTLKIQRTEQGDSAVYLCASSFDERAFFGQGTRLTVV.